This TCR beta chain was documented in a study of human T cells and chemical hapten exposure. In its sample, this clonotype was seen many times. Its target is unknown. Time point described: patch test 3, about 24 weeks after DPC sensitization. Documented treatment: therapeutic diphenylcyclopropenone sensitization with weekly scalp DPC. Researchers sampled blood before each patch test went on. Broader study findings: Relative to control repertoires, expanded TCRs gave rise to significantly more large CDR3 similarity clusters.

Authors' analysis steps: Ranging from about 23,224 to 700,000, TCR counts per sample had a median value of 95,638. In TCRdb, the RACE reads were re-called with MiXCR into one record per CDR3 protein. V and J calls and clone size were set by TCRdb, not the authors. This sample yields over 100,000 distinct CDR3 sequences, of which roughly 12% are seen a single time; over 2% belongs to the top ten. Trimming removed 5 bases from V and 4 bases from J; junction bases left unmatched: 3. CDR1 and CDR2 from the germline V gene are SNHLY and FYNNEI. The length of the CDR3 is 13 residues. This material consisted of whole blood, taken in connection with sensitization to the hapten diphenylcyclopropenone (DPC). The V call is TRBV2, the J call TRBJ2-7; TRBD2 agrees at 9 bases. This TCR derives from a woman between 50 and 59 years old with alopecia areata. Some clones in this sample may be carry-over from other donors' samples. In DNA, the CDR3 is TGTGCCAGCAGTCTAGCGGGAAAGTACGAGCAGTACTTC. Protein sequence: CASSLAGKYEQYF.